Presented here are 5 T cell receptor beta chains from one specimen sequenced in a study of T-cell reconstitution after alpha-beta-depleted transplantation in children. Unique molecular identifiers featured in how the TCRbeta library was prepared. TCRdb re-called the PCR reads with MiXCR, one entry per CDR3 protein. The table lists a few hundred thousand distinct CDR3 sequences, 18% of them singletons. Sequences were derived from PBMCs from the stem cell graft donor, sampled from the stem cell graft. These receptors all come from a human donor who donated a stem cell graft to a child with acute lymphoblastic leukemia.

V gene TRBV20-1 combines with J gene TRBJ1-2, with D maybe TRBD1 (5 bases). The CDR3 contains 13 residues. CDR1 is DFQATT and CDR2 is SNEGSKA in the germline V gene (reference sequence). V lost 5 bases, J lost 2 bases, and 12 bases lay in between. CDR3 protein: CSAPQGTNYGYTF. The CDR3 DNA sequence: TGCAGTGCTCCTCAGGGCACAAACTATGGCTACACCTTC.

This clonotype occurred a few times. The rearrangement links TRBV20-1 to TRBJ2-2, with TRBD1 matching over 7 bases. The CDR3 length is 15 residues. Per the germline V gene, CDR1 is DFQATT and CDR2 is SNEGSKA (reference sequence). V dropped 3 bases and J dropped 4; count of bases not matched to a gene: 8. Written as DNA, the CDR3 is TGCAGTGCTAGTGATTACAGGGGAAGCACCGGGGAGCTGTTTTTT. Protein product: CSASDYRGSTGELFF.

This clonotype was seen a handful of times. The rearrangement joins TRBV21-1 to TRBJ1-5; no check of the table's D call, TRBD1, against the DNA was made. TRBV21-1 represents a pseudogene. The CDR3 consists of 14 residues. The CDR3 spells CASSLTGRNQPQHF. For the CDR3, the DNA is TGTGCCAGCAGTCTAACGGGGCGCAATCAGCCCCAGCATTTT.

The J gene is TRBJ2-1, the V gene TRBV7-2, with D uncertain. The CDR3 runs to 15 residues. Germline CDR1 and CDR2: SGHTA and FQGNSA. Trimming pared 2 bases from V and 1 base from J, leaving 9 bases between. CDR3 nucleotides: TGTGCCAGCAGCTTAACTTCCCATTCCTACAATGAGCAGTTCTTC. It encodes CASSLTSHSYNEQFF.

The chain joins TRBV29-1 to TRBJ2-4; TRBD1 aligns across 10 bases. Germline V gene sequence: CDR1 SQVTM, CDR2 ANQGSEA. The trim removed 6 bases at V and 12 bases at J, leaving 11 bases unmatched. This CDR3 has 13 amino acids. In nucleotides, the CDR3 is TGCAGCGTGAGGGACAGGGGCACCGCTGGTCAGTACTTC. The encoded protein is CSVRDRGTAGQYF.